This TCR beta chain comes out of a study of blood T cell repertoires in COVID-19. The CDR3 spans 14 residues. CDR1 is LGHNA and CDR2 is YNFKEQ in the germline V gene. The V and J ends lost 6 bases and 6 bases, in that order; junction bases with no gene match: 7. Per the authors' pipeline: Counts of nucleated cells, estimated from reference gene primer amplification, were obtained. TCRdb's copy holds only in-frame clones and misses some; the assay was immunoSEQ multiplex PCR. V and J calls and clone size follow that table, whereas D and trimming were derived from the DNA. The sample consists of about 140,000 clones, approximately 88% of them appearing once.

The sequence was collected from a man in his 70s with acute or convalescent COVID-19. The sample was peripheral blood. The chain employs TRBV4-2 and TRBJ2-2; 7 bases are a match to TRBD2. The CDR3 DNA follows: TGTGCCAGCAGACAGACTAGCCGTTCCGGGGAGCTGTTTTTT. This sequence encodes CASRQTSRSGELFF.